This passage covers 6 T cell receptor beta chains from one sample sequenced in a study of Graves' ophthalmopathy and Graves' hyperthyroidism. The study amplified TCR beta CDR3 regions using RNA transcripts. The first round was an RT-PCR with HTBI primers, and the second round was a multiplex PCR. TCRdb analysed the multiplex PCR reads with MiXCR anew, one entry per CDR3 protein. Of 360,000 or so distinct CDR3 sequences listed, around 19% are singletons. Source material: peripheral blood. These receptors all come from a woman between 18 and 29 years old with Graves' ophthalmopathy.

This clonotype was seen at least ten times. CDR3 nucleotides: TGTGCCAGCAGTGAATCGGGGACAGGTAGAAATCAGCCCCAGCATTTT. This encodes CASSESGTGRNQPQHF. The chain combines TRBV2 with TRBJ1-5, with 8 nucleotides matching TRBD1. The V segment lost 2 bases and the J segment 4 bases; nucleotides outside the gene matches: 7. The germline V gene encodes CDR1 SNHLY and CDR2 FYNNEI. The CDR3 extends over 16 amino acids. Complete variable domain (other parts from reference TRBV2 and TRBJ1-5): EPEVTQTPSHQVTQMGQEVILRCVPISNHLYFYWYRQILGQKVEFLVSFYNNEISEKSEIFDDQFSVERPDGSNFTLKIRSTKLEDSAMYFCASSESGTGRNQPQHFGDGTRLSIL.

This clonotype was observed a handful of times. The V gene is TRBV11-2, the J gene TRBJ1-1, with 7 bases that match TRBD1. V trimming: 2 bases; J trimming: 1 base; junction bases outside the gene matches: 7. CDR3 length: 16 residues. Germline CDR1 and CDR2: SGHAT and FQNNGV. CDR3 residues: CASSLRGQWGNTEAFF. Written as DNA, the CDR3 is TGTGCCAGCAGCTTAAGGGGACAGTGGGGGAACACTGAAGCTTTCTTT. The full variable domain, in which reference TRBV11-2 and TRBJ1-1 provide the parts outside the CDR3, is EAGVAQSPRYKIIEKRQSVAFWCNPISGHATLYWYQQILGQGPKLLIQFQNNGVVDDSQLPKDRFSAERLKGVDSTLKIQPAKLEDSAVYLCASSLRGQWGNTEAFFGQGTRLTVV.

This clonotype has ten or more counts. The CDR3 loop is CASSLQQNTEAFF. In DNA, the CDR3 is TGTGCCAGCAGCCTTCAGCAGAACACTGAAGCTTTCTTT. V and J are TRBV12-3 or TRBV12-4 and TRBJ1-1; D remains ambiguous. V was shortened by 6 bases and J by 1 base, with 9 bases between the two germline ends. This CDR3 has 13 residues.

In this sample, this clonotype turned up a few times. J is TRBJ1-2 and V is TRBV6-5; D remains ambiguous. The CDR3 runs to 12 residues. Trimming pared 8 bases from V and 3 bases from J, leaving 10 bases between. The germline V gene has CDR1 MNHEY and CDR2 SVGAGI. The CDR3 region is CASEVSYYGYTF. Here the CDR3 DNA reads TGTGCCAGCGAGGTTAGCTACTATGGCTACACCTTC.

This chain uses TRBV28 with TRBJ2-5; tentative D call: TRBD2 (6 bases). Per the germline V gene, CDR1 is MDHEN and CDR2 is SYDVKM. CDR3 length: 12 residues. V lost 5 bases, J lost 6 bases, and 10 bases lay in between. CDR3 coding DNA: TGTGCCAGCAGTCGGGGCGGGAAGACCCAGTACTTC. Translated, it gives CASSRGGKTQYF.

The table lists this clonotype with many counts. CDR3 loop: CASSFTGLYGYTF. The CDR3 bases are TGTGCCAGCAGCTTTACAGGGCTCTATGGCTACACCTTC. This chain joins TRBV7-2 and TRBJ1-2, with D perhaps matching TRBD1 (6 bases). Germline CDR1 reads SGHTA; CDR2 reads FQGNSA. Trimming pared 3 bases from V and 4 bases from J, leaving 9 bases between. The CDR3 sequence is 13 residues long.